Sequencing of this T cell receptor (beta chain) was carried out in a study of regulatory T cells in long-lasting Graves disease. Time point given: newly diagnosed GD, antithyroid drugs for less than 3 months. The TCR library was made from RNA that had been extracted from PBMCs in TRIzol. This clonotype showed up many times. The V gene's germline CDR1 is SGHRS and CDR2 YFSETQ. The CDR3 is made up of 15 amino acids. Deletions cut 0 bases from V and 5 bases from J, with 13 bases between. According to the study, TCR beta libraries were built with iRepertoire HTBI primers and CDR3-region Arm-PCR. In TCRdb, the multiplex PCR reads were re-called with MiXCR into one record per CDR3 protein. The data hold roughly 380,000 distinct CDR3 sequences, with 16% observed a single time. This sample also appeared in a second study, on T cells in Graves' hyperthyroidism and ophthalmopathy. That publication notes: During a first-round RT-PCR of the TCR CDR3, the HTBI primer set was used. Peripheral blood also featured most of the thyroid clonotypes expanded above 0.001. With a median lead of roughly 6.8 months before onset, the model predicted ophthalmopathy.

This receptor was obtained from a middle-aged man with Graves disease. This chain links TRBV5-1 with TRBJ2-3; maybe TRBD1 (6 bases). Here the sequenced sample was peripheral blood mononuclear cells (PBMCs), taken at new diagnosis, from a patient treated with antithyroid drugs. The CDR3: CASSLGGRIVDTQYF. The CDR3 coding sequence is TGCGCCAGCAGCTTGGGGGGGCGAATAGTAGATACGCAGTATTTT.